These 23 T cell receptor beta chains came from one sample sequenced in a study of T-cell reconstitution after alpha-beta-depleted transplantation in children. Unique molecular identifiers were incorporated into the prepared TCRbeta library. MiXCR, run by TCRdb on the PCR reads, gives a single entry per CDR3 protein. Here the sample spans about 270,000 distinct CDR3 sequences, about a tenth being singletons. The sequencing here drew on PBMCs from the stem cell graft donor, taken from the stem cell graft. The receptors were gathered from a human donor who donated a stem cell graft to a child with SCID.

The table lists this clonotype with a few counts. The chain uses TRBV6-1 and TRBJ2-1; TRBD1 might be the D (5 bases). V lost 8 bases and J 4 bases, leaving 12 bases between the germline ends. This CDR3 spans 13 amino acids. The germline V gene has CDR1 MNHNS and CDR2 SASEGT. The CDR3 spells CASGGAWYNEQFF. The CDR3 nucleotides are TGTGCCAGCGGTGGGGCCTGGTACAATGAGCAGTTCTTC.

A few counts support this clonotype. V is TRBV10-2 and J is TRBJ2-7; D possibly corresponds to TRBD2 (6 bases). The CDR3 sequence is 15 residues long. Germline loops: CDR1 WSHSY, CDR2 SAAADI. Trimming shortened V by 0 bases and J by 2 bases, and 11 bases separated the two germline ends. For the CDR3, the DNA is TGCGCCAGCAGTGAGTCGTGGCGGGGAACCTACGAGCAGTACTTC. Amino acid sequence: CASSESWRGTYEQYF.

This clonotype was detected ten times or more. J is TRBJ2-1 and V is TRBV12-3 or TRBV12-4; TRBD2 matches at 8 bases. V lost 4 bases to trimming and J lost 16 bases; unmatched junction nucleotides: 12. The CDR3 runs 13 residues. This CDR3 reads CASSSLRGAPQFF. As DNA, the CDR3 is TGTGCCAGCAGTTCCCTGCGGGGGGCCCCGCAATTCTTC.

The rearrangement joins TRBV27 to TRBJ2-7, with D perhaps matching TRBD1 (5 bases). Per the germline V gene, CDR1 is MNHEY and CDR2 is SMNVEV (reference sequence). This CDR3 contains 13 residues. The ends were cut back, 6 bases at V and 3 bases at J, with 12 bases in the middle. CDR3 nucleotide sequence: TGTGCCAGCAGCTGGGGCACGAACTACGAGCAGTACTTC. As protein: CASSWGTNYEQYF.

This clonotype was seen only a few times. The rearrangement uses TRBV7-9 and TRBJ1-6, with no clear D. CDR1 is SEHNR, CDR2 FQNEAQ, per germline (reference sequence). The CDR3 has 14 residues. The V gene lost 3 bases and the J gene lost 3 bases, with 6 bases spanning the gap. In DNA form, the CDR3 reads TGTGCCAGCAGCTTTGCAGACTATAATTCACCCCTCCACTTT. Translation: CASSFADYNSPLHF. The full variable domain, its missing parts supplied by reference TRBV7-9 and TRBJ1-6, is DTGVSQNPRHKITKRGQNVTFRCDPISEHNRLYWYRQTLGQGPEFLTYFQNEAQLEKSRLLSDRFSAERPKGSFSTLEIQRTEQGDSAMYLCASSFADYNSPLHFGNGTRLTVT.

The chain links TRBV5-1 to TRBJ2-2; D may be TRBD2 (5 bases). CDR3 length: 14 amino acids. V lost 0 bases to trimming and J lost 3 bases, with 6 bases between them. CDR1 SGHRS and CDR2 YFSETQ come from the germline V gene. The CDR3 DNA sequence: TGCGCCAGCAGCTTGGGGCGGGACACCGGGGAGCTGTTTTTT. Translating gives CASSLGRDTGELFF.

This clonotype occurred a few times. This chain's CDR3 is CASSELAGSKKETQYF. The CDR3, as DNA: TGTGCCAGCAGTGAACTAGCGGGGTCTAAGAAAGAGACCCAGTACTTC. This chain connects TRBV6-1 to TRBJ2-5; 9 nucleotides line up with TRBD2. The CDR3 is 16 residues long. Germline V gene lookup returns CDR1 MNHNS and CDR2 SASEGT. The J segment lost 3 bases and the V segment lost 2 bases, leaving 7 bases of the junction unmatched.

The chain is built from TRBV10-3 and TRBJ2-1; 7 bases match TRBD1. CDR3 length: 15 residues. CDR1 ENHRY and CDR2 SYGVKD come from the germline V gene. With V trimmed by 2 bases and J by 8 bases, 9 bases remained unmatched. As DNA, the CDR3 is TGTGCCATCAGTGAGGGGACAGCCGATATTTATGAGCAGTTCTTC. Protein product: CAISEGTADIYEQFF.

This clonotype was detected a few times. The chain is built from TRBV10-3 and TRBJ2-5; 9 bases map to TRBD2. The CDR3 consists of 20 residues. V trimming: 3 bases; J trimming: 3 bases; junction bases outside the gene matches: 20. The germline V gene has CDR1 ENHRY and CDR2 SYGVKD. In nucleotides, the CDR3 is TGTGCCATCAGTGACCAGAGTCCGGAGGGCGGGGGGGAACCCAAAGAGACCCAGTACTTC. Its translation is CAISDQSPEGGGEPKETQYF.

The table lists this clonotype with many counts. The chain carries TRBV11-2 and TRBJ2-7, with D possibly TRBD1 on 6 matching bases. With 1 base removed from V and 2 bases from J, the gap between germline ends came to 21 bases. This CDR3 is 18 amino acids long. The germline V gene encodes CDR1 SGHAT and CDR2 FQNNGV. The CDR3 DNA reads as TGTGCCAGCAGCTTAGTTCTGGGGGCAGGGGATCGGCCCTACGAGCAGTACTTC. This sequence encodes CASSLVLGAGDRPYEQYF.

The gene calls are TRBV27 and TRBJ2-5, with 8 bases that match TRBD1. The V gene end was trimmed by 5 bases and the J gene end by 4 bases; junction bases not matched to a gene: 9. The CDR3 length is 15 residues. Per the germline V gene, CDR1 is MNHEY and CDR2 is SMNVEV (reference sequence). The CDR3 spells CASSTGRQGRETQYF. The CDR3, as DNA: TGTGCCAGCAGTACGGGAAGACAGGGGAGAGAGACCCAGTACTTC.

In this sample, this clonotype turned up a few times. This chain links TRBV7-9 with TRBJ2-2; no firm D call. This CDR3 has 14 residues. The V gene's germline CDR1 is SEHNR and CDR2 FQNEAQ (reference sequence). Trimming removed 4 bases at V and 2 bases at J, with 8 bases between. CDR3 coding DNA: TGTGCCAGCAGCTACCAACTTAACACCGGGGAGCTGTTTTTT. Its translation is CASSYQLNTGELFF.

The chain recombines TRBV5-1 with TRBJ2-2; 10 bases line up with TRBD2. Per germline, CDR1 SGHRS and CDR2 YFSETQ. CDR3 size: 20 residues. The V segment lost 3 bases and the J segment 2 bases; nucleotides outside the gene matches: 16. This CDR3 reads CASSSGTLPGLAINTGELFF. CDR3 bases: TGCGCCAGCAGCTCTGGGACACTACCGGGACTAGCGATAAACACCGGGGAGCTGTTTTTT.

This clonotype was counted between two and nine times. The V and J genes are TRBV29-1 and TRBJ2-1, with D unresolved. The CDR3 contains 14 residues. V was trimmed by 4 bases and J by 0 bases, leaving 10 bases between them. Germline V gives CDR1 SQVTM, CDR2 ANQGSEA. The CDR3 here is CSVVQPNSYNEQFF. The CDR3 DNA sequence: TGCAGCGTTGTCCAGCCCAACTCCTACAATGAGCAGTTCTTC.

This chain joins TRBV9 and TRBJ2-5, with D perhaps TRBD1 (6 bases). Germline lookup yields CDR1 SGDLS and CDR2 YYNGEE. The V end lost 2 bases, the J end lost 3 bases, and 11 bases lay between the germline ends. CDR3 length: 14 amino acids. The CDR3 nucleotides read TGTGCCAGCAGCGTCAGCAGGGGTGAAGAGACCCAGTACTTC. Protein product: CASSVSRGEETQYF. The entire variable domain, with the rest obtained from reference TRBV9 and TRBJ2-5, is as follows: DSGVTQTPKHLITATGQRVTLRCSPRSGDLSVYWYQQSLDQGLQFLIQYYNGEERAKGNILERFSAQQFPDLHSELNLSSLELGDSALYFCASSVSRGEETQYFGPGTRLLVL.

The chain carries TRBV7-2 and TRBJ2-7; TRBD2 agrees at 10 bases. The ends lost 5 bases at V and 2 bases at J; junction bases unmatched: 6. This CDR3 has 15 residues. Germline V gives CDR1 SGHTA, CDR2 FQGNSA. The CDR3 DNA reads TGTGCCAGCAGCCCTACAGCGGGGGGGACCTACGAGCAGTACTTC. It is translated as CASSPTAGGTYEQYF.

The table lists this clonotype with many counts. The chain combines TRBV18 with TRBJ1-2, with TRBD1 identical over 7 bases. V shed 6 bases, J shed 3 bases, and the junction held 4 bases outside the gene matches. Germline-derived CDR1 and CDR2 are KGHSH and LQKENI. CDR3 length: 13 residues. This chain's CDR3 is CASSSGQDYGYTF. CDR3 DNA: TGTGCCAGCTCCAGCGGACAGGACTATGGCTACACCTTC.

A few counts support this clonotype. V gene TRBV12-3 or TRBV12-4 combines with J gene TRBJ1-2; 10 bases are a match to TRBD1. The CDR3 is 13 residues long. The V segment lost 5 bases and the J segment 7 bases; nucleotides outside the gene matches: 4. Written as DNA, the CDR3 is TGTGCCAGCAGTACGGGACAGGGGTTTGGCTACACCTTC. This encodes CASSTGQGFGYTF.

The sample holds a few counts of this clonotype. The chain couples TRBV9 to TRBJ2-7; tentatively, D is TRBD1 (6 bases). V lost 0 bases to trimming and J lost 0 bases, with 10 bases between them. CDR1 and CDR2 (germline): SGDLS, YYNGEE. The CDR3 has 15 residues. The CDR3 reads CASSVGTVSSYEQYF. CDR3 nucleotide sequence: TGTGCCAGCAGCGTAGGGACAGTGAGCTCCTACGAGCAGTACTTC.

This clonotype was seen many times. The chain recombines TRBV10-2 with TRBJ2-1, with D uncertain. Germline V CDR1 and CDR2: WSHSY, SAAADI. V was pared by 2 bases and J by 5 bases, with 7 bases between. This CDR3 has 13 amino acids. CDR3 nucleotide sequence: TGCGCCAGCAGTGAGCAGGCGAACAATGAGCAGTTCTTC. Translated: CASSEQANNEQFF.

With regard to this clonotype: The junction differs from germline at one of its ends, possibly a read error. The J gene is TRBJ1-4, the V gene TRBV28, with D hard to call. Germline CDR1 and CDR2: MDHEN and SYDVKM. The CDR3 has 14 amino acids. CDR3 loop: CATSLFPRDEKLFF. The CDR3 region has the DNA TGTGCCACCAGTCTATTCCCGCGAGATGAAAAACTGTTTTTT.

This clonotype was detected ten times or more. CDR3 protein: CASSSRTGANTEAFF. The CDR3 DNA follows: TGTGCCAGCAGTTCCAGGACAGGAGCGAACACTGAAGCTTTCTTT. The chain uses TRBV6-5 and TRBJ1-1; 7 nucleotides agree with TRBD1. This CDR3 comprises 15 residues. The V gene end was trimmed by 4 bases and the J gene end by 1 base; junction bases not matched to a gene: 6. The germline V gene encodes CDR1 MNHEY and CDR2 SVGAGI.

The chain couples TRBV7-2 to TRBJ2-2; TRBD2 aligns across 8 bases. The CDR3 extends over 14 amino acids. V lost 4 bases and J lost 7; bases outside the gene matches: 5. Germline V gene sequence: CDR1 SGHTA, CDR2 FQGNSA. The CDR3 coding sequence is TGTGCCAGCAGCTCCCGGACTAGCCTCGGGGAGCTGTTTTTT. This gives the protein CASSSRTSLGELFF.